The sequence of this T cell receptor (beta chain) was determined in a study of T cells after posttransplantation cyclophosphamide. The study's findings and limits: Recipient CMV seropositivity and CMV reactivation strongly tracked TRB clonality. TRB overlap between skin or GI tissue T cells and blood was limited.

For this clone: Its target is not known.

V was shortened by 1 base and J by 6 bases, with 7 bases between the two germline ends. The CDR3 is 13 amino acids. The germline gives CDR1 SGHTA, CDR2 FQGNSA. Clones were read by immunoSEQ multiplex PCR, and TCRdb kept only the in-frame ones, dropping some. The data show 20,000 to 25,000 clones, roughly 88% seen once. The receptor comes from an older woman with a blood cancer, CMV-positive, and with a related stem cell donor. Material: PBMCs. This chain uses TRBV7-2 with TRBJ2-1; D remains ambiguous. The CDR3 is CASSLEFRNEQFF. The CDR3 bases are TGTGCCAGCAGCTTAGAATTCCGCAATGAGCAGTTCTTC. The full variable domain, its missing parts supplied by reference TRBV7-2 and TRBJ2-1, is GAGVSQSPSNKVTEKGKDVELRCDPISGHTALYWYRQSLGQGLEFLIYFQGNSAPDKSGLPSDRFSAERTGGSVSTLTIQRTQQEDSAVYLCASSLEFRNEQFFGPGTRLTVL.